The 12 T cell receptor beta chains given below trace back to one sample, sequenced in a study of neurological immune-mediated disorders. MiXCR, run by TCRdb on the 5' RACE reads, gives a single entry per CDR3 protein. The data show 77,000 or so distinct CDR3 sequences, with around a tenth seen just once and 1.5% to 2% held by the top ten. Sequencing input: PBMCs. Every receptor here comes from a man aged 50 or older in good health.

This clonotype came up many times. The CDR3 nucleotides read TGTGCCAGCATCCTGACAGGGACTTTGGCGGAAGCTTTCTTT. This gives the protein CASILTGTLAEAFF. This chain links TRBV7-8 with TRBJ1-1; 7 positions match TRBD1. J gave up 8 bases and V 7 bases, and 13 bases lay outside the gene matches. Germline CDR1 reads SGHVS; CDR2 reads FQNEAQ. The CDR3 extends over 14 amino acids.

This clonotype was seen repeatedly, ten times or more. The DNA of the CDR3 is TGCAGTGCTAGATACCCGGGGGAAACGACTCGGAGCCAGCCCCAGCATTTT. This codes for CSARYPGETTRSQPQHF. This chain connects TRBV20-1 to TRBJ1-5; possible D gene TRBD1, 5 bases. Germline V gene data show CDR1 as DFQATT and CDR2 as SNEGSKA (reference sequence). The CDR3 is 17 amino acids. Trimming cost V 2 bases and J 7 bases, with 24 bases left between them.

The CDR3 coding sequence is TGTGCCAGCAGTTACCCCCCGGGAACAGATACGCAGTATTTT. Translating gives CASSYPPGTDTQYF. The V call is TRBV6-6, the J call TRBJ2-3; a possible D gene is TRBD2 (5 bases). This CDR3 has 14 amino acids. Trimming shortened V by 2 bases and J by 3 bases, and 9 bases separated the two germline ends. CDR1 is MNHNY and CDR2 is SVGAGI in the germline V gene (reference sequence).

This clonotype was picked up many times. The chain links TRBV7-9 to TRBJ2-2; 8 nucleotides align to TRBD2. Germline V gene lookup returns CDR1 SEHNR and CDR2 FQNEAQ (reference sequence). Unmatched junction bases numbered 6, after V lost 5 bases and J lost 1 base. The CDR3 is made up of 16 amino acids. The DNA for the CDR3 is TGTGCCAGCAGCCCCCCGGGACTAGGGAACACCGGGGAGCTGTTTTTT. Its protein product is CASSPPGLGNTGELFF.

This clonotype has ten or more counts. V usage is TRBV7-2 and J usage is TRBJ2-7, with 9 bases aligning to TRBD1. The J segment lost 4 bases and the V segment lost 5 bases, leaving 15 bases of the junction unmatched. The CDR3 covers 17 residues. The germline V gene encodes CDR1 SGHTA and CDR2 FQGNSA. The CDR3 here is CASSPRATGGAQYEQYF. The DNA for the CDR3 is TGTGCCAGCAGCCCCCGCGCCACAGGGGGCGCCCAGTACGAGCAGTACTTC.

This clonotype is a singleton in its sample. The chain is built from TRBV5-6 and TRBJ2-2; TRBD2 is a possible D gene (6 bases). V lost 2 bases to trimming and J lost 17 bases, with 25 bases between them. In germline, CDR1 is SGHDT, CDR2 YYEEEE. The CDR3 has 15 residues. The CDR3 bases are TGTGCCAGCAGCTTTGAGGACTATCCCACCGGGGATCTTTTTTTT. Translating it yields CASSFEDYPTGDLFF.

To note about this clonotype: A much more abundant neighbour one base away suggests this may be a read error. The CDR3 is CATSRGGNQELFF. DNA of the CDR3: TGTGCCACCTCAAGGGGGGGGAACCAGGAGCTGTTTTTT. V gene TRBV27 combines with J gene TRBJ2-2, with a tentative D call TRBD2 (7 bases). This CDR3 comprises 13 residues. V shed 10 bases and J shed 10 bases, with 19 bases lying between them. CDR1 is MNHEY and CDR2 is SMNVEV in the germline V gene (reference sequence).

A word on this clonotype: A much larger clone is a single base away; this may be a read error. The chain links TRBV5-1 to TRBJ2-5; no reliable D call. Germline lookup yields CDR1 SGHRS and CDR2 YFSETQ. This CDR3 spans 13 amino acids. V was pared by 1 base and J by 2 bases, with 6 bases between. For the CDR3, the DNA is TGCGCCAGCAGCTTGTATGTACAAGAGACCCAGTACTTC. Residues: CASSLYVQETQYF.

Many counts were recorded for this clonotype. The rearrangement joins TRBV7-8 to TRBJ1-5; TRBD1 is a possible D gene (6 bases). V was cut by 4 bases and J by 4 bases, with 11 bases left in between. The germline gives CDR1 SGHVS, CDR2 FQNEAQ. CDR3 size: 14 residues. The chain's CDR3 is CASSWGQGNQPQHF. Written as DNA, the CDR3 is TGTGCCAGCAGCTGGGGTCAGGGGAATCAGCCCCAGCATTTT.

This clonotype has at least ten counts. CDR3 sequence (DNA): TGTGCCAGCAGCTTGAGGGGGTCCCATCAGCCCCAGCATTTT. It codes for CASSLRGSHQPQHF. This sequence joins TRBV5-6 and TRBJ1-5, with D possibly being TRBD1 (6 bases). This CDR3 has 14 amino acids. Germline V gene lookup returns CDR1 SGHDT and CDR2 YYEEEE. V dropped 1 base and J dropped 5 bases, with 10 bases sitting between them.

This clonotype was detected ten times or more. This sequence joins TRBV6-2 or TRBV6-3 and TRBJ2-5; D gene unclear. Trimming removed 0 bases from V and 4 bases from J, with 9 bases in between. CDR1 is MNHEY, CDR2 SVGEGT, per germline. CDR3 size: 14 residues. The DNA for the CDR3 is TGTGCCAGCAGTTACTCGTCGAAAGTAGAGACCCAGTACTTC. Protein: CASSYSSKVETQYF.

This clonotype appeared many times. The genes are TRBV5-1 and TRBJ2-5, with D tentatively TRBD2 (6 bases). Deletions cut 4 bases from V and 2 bases from J, with 15 bases between. This CDR3 comprises 15 residues. Per germline, CDR1 SGHRS and CDR2 YFSETQ. The CDR3 coding sequence is TGCGCCAGCAGCGGTTCCCTGGGGGGTCAAGAGACCCAGTACTTC. Amino acid sequence: CASSGSLGGQETQYF.